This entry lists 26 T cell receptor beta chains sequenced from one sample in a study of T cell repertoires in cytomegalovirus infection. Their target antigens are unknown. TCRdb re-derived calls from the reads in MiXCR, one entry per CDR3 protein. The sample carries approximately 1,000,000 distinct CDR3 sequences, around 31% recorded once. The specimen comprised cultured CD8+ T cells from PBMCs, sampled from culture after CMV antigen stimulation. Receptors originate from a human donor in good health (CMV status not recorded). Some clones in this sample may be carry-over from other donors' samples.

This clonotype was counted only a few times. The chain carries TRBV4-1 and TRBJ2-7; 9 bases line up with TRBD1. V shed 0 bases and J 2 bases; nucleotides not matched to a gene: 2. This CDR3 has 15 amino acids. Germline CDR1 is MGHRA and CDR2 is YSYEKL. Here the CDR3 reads CASSQDGTGTYEQYV. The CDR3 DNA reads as TGCGCCAGCAGCCAAGACGGGACAGGGACCTACGAGCAGTACGTC.

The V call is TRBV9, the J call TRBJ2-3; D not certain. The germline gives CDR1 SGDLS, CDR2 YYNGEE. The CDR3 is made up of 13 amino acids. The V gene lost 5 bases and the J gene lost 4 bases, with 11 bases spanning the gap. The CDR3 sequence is CASREPLPDTQYF. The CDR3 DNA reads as TGTGCCAGCAGGGAACCCCTCCCAGATACGCAGTATTTT.

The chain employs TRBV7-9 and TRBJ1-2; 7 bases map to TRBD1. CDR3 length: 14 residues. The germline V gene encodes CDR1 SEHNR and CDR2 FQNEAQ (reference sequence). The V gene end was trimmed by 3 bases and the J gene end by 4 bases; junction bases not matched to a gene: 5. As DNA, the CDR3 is TGTGCCAGCAGCTTGTGGGACAGCGTCTATGGCTACACCTTC. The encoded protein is CASSLWDSVYGYTF.

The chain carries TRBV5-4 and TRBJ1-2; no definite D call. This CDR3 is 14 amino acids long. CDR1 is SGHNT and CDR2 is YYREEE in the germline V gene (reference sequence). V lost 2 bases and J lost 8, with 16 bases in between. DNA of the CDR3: TGTGCCAGCAGCTTCCGCGGGGAGGGTATCGGCTACACCTTC. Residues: CASSFRGEGIGYTF.

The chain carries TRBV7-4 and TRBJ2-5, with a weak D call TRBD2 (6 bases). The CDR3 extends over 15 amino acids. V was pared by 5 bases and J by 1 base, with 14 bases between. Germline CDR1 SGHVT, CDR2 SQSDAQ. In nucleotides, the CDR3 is TGTGCCAGCAGCAACGCCCCTAGCGTCCAAGAGACCCAGTACTTC. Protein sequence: CASSNAPSVQETQYF. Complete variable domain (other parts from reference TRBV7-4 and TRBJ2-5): GAGVSQSPRYKVAKRGRDVALRCDSISGHVTLYWYRQTLGQGSEVLTYSQSDAQRDKSGRPSGRFSAERPERSVSTLKIQRTEQGDSAVYLCASSNAPSVQETQYFGPGTRLLVL.

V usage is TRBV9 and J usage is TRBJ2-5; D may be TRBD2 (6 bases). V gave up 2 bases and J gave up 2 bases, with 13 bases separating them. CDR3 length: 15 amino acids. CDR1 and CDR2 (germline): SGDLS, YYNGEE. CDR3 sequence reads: CASSVSGAGQETQYF. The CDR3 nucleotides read TGTGCCAGCAGCGTTAGCGGAGCAGGGCAAGAGACCCAGTACTTC.

CDR3 protein: CASSEGSSDEQFF. CDR3 bases: TGTGCCAGCAGTGAAGGGTCCTCCGATGAGCAGTTCTTC. The rearrangement uses TRBV2 and TRBJ2-1; D is unclear. CDR1 is SNHLY, CDR2 FYNNEI, per germline. The CDR3 consists of 13 residues. V gave up 1 base and J gave up 8 bases, with 9 bases separating them.

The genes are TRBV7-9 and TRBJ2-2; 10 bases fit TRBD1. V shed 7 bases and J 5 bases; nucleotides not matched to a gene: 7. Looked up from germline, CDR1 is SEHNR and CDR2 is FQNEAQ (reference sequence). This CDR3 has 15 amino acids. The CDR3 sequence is CASKPWTGGTGELFF. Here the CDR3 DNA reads TGTGCCAGCAAACCTTGGACAGGGGGGACCGGGGAGCTGTTTTTT.

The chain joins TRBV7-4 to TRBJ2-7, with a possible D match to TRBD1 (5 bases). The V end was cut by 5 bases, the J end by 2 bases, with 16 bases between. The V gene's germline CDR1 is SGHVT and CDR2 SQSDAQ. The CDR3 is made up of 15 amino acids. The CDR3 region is CASSQNFDRAYEQYV. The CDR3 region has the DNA TGTGCCAGCAGCCAAAATTTCGACAGAGCCTACGAGCAGTACGTC.

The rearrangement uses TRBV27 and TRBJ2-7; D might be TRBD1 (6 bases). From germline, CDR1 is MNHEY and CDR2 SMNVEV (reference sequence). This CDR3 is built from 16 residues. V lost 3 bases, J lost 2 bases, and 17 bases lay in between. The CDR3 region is CASSFYQGSKTYEQYF. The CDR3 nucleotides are TGTGCCAGCAGTTTCTACCAGGGGTCGAAAACCTACGAGCAGTACTTC.

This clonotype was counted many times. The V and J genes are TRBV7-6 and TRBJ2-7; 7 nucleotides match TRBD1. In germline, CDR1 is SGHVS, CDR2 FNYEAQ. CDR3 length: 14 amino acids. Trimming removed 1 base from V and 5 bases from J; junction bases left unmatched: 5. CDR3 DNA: TGTGCCAGCAGCTTAGGACAGGGCATCCACGAGCAGTACGTC. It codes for CASSLGQGIHEQYV.

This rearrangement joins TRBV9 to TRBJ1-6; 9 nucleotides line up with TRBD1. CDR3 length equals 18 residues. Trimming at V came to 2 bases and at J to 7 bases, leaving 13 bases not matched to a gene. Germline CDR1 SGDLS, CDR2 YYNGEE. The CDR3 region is CASSVFPGTGIRNSPLHF. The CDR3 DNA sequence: TGTGCCAGCAGCGTTTTTCCGGGGACAGGGATTAGAAATTCACCCCTCCACTTT.

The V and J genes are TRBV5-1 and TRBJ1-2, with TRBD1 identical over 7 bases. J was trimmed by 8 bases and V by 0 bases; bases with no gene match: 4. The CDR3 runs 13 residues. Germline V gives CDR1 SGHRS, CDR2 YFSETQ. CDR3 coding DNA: TGCGCCAGCAGCTTGGCCGGGGACAGAGGCTACACCTTC. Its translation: CASSLAGDRGYTF.

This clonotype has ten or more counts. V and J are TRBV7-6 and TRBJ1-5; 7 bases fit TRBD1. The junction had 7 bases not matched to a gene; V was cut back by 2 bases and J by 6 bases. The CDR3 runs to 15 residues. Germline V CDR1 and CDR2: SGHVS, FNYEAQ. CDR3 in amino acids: CASSLRQGGAQPQHF. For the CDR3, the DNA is TGTGCCAGCAGCTTACGACAGGGAGGGGCTCAGCCCCAGCATTTT.

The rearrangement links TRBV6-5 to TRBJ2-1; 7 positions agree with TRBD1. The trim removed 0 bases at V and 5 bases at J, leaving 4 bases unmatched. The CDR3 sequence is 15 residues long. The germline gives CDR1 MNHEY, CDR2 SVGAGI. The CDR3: CASSYSWDSNNEQFF. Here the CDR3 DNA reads TGTGCCAGCAGTTACTCGTGGGACAGTAACAATGAGCAGTTCTTC.

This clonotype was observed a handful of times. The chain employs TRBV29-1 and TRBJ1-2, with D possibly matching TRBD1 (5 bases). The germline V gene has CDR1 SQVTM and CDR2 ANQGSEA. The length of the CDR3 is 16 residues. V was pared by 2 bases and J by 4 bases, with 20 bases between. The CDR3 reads CSVEFGGFNQLYGYTF. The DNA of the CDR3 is TGCAGCGTTGAATTTGGGGGATTTAACCAACTCTATGGCTACACCTTC.

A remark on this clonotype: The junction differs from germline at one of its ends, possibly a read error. The CDR3 loop reads CSASPGQSRQANYDYTF. For the CDR3, the DNA is TGCAGTGCTAGTCCCGGACAGTCGAGGCAAGCTAACTATGACTACACCTTC. The J gene is TRBJ1-2, the V gene TRBV20-1, with a tentative D call TRBD1 (6 bases). Per germline, CDR1 DFQATT and CDR2 SNEGSKA (reference sequence). The CDR3 has 17 residues.

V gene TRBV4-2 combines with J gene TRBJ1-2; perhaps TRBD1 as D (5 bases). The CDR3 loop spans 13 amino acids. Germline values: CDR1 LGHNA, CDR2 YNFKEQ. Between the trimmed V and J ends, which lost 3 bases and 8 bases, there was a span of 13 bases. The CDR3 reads CASSHGGEGGYTF. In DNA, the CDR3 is TGTGCCAGCAGCCATGGGGGGGAAGGCGGCTACACCTTC.

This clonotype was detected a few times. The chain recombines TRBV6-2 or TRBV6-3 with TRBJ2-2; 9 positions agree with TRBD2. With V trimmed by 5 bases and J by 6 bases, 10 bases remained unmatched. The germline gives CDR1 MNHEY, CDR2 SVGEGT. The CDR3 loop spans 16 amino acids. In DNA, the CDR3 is TGTGCCAGCAGTCTCGGACTAGCGCTCGTTCCCGGGGAGCTGTTTTTT. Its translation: CASSLGLALVPGELFF.

In DNA form, the CDR3 reads TGCAGTGCTAGAGTAGCGGACCATAACTATGGCTACACCTTC. This encodes CSARVADHNYGYTF. This rearrangement joins TRBV20-1 to TRBJ1-2; D is uncertain. Trimming pared 1 base from V and 1 base from J, leaving 10 bases between. The germline CDR1 and CDR2 sequences are DFQATT and SNEGSKA (reference sequence). The CDR3 length is 14 residues.

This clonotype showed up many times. The CDR3 DNA is TGTGCCAGCAGCTTACGGGGTAGAGAAGAGACCCAGTACTTC. It is translated as CASSLRGREETQYF. This rearrangement joins TRBV7-9 to TRBJ2-5, with D possibly TRBD2 on 5 matching bases. The CDR3 is made up of 14 amino acids. V was pared by 2 bases and J by 3 bases, with 10 bases between. Per germline, CDR1 SEHNR and CDR2 FQNEAQ (reference sequence).

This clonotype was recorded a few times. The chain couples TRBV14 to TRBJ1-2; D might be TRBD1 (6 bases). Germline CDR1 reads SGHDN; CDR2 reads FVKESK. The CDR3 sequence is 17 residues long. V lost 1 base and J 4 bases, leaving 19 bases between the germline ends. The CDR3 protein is CASSQASTGRFSYGYTF. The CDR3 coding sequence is TGTGCCAGCAGCCAAGCCTCGACAGGACGGTTTAGCTATGGCTACACCTTC. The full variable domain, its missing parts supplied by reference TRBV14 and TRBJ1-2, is EAGVTQFPSHSVIEKGQTVTLRCDPISGHDNLYWYRRVMGKEIKFLLHFVKESKQDESGMPNNRFLAERTGGTYSTLKVQPAELEDSGVYFCASSQASTGRFSYGYTFGSGTRLTVV.

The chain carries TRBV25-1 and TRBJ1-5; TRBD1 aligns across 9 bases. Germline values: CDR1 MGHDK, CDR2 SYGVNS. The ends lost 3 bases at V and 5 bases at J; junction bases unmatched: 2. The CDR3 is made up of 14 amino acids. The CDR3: CASSEDRGDQPQHF. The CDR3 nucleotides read TGTGCCAGCAGTGAGGACAGGGGCGATCAGCCCCAGCATTTT.

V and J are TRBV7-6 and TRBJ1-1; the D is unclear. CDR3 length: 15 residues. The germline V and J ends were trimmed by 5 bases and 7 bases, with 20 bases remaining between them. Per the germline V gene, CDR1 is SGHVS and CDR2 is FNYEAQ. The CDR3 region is CASSPVGRPTGEAFF. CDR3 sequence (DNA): TGTGCCAGCAGCCCGGTTGGAAGGCCGACGGGTGAAGCTTTCTTT.

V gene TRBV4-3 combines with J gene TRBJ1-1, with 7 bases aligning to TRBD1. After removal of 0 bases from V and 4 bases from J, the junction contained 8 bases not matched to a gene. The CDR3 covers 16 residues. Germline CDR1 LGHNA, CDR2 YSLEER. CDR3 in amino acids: CASSQDVGGPITEAFF. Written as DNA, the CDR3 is TGCGCCAGCAGCCAAGATGTAGGGGGCCCGATCACTGAAGCTTTCTTT.

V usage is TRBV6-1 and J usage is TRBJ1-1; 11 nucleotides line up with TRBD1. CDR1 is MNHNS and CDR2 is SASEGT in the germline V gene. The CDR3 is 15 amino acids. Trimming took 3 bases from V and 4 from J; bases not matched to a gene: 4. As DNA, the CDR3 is TGTGCCAGCAGTGATGGACAGGGGGCGGCCACTGAAGCTTTCTTT. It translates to CASSDGQGAATEAFF.